These T cell receptor beta chains were read from a single sample in a study of OX40 agonist ivuxolimab in advanced cancers. Only in-frame clones appear in the TCRdb table, and some are missing; sequencing was by immunoSEQ multiplex PCR. The sample lists about 71,000 clones, roughly 93% occurring once. The sequencing here drew on CD4+ or CD8+ T cells sorted from blood, taken in a trial of the OX40 agonist ivuxolimab. Receptors were obtained from an adult with an advanced solid tumor such as melanoma, head and neck, liver or kidney cancer. Each CDR3 is given with its conserved first and last residue. The D gene is left open where the match is weak. Clone size is not always given. Where it is, it says once, few, many or a class for expanded clones.

TRBD2 TRBJ2-1 TRBV4-3 . CATTTSVNTNNEQFF TGCGCCACCACGACTAGCGTCAACACAAACAATGAGCAGTTCTTC
. TRBJ2-1 TRBV28 . CASRRQISYNEQFF TGTGCCAGCAGGCGACAGATCTCCTACAATGAGCAGTTCTTC
. TRBJ2-7 TRBV27 . CASSPLGPYEQYF TGTGCCAGCAGCCCGCTGGGGCCTTACGAGCAGTACTTC
. TRBJ1-1 TRBV14 . CASSQVPGNTEAFF TGTGCCAGCAGCCAAGTCCCGGGGAACACTGAAGCTTTCTTT
TRBD2 TRBJ2-2 TRBV9 . CASSARTSGSMAAGELFF TGTGCCAGCAGCGCCCGGACTAGCGGGAGTATGGCTGCCGGGGAGCTGTTTTTT
. TRBJ2-3 TRBV18 . CASSLGTGSSTDTQYF TGTGCCAGCTCACTGGGGACGGGATCTAGCACAGATACGCAGTATTTT
. TRBJ1-4 TRBV7-9 once CASSLERDKNEKLFF TGTGCCAGCAGCTTAGAACGGGACAAGAATGAAAAACTGTTTTTT
. TRBJ2-1 TRBV27 . CASSLSPRGRDNEQFF TGTGCCAGCAGTTTATCCCCCCGAGGGCGCGATAATGAGCAGTTCTTC
. TRBJ2-7 TRBV25-1 . CASTQGYEQYF TGTGCCAGCACACAGGGCTACGAGCAGTACTTC
. TRBJ2-1 TRBV5-4 . CASSSDGTHNEQFF TGTGCCAGCAGCTCGGACGGAACTCACAATGAGCAGTTCTTC
. TRBJ1-2 TRBV5-1 . CASSLNRRVMEYYGYTF TGCGCCAGCAGCTTGAACAGAAGGGTGATGGAGTACTATGGCTACACCTTC
. TRBJ1-2 TRBV27 . CAIRSPYGYTF TGTGCCATCCGATCACCCTATGGCTACACCTTC
. TRBJ1-5 TRBV27 . CASSAWVSNQPQHF TGTGCCAGCAGCGCATGGGTTAGCAATCAGCCCCAGCATTTT
TRBD1 TRBJ1-1 TRBV27 . CASSFLGQGGIENTEAFF TGTGCCAGCAGTTTTTTAGGACAGGGGGGGATAGAGAACACTGAAGCTTTCTTT
TRBD1 TRBJ2-7 TRBV27 . CASMGQGAYEQYF TGTGCCAGCATGGGACAGGGGGCCTACGAGCAGTACTTC
. TRBJ2-7 TRBV19 . CASSISWTITYEQYF TGTGCCAGTAGTATAAGCTGGACGATAACCTACGAGCAGTACTTC
. TRBJ2-3 TRBV28 . CASGSLDSLRGYTQYF TGTGCCAGCGGGTCACTGGACAGCCTCCGTGGGTATACGCAGTATTTT
TRBD1 TRBJ1-1 TRBV30 . CAWSPGQGDVSFF TGTGCCTGGAGTCCAGGACAGGGGGACGTTTCTTTCTTT
TRBD1 TRBJ2-7 TRBV7-9 . CASSPSWTGGNEQYF TGTGCCAGCAGCCCCTCCTGGACAGGGGGTAACGAGCAGTACTTC
. TRBJ2-2 TRBV7-9 . CASSPTDQTGELFF TGTGCCAGCAGCCCGACCGACCAAACCGGGGAGCTGTTTTTT
TRBD1 TRBJ1-1 TRBV2 . CASSGGQGNTEAFF TGTGCCAGCAGTGGGGGACAGGGAAACACTGAAGCTTTCTTT
. TRBJ1-3 TRBV4-1 . CASSPFGPGDLGNTIYF .
TRBD2 TRBJ2-1 TRBV4-1 . CASSQVIGTSGRASNEQFF TGCGCCAGCAGCCAAGTCATAGGGACTAGCGGGAGGGCCTCCAATGAGCAGTTCTTC
. TRBJ1-5 TRBV28 once CASSWADLGDQPQHF TGTGCCAGCAGTTGGGCGGACTTAGGGGATCAGCCCCAGCATTTT
TRBD2 TRBJ2-5 TRBV7-9 . CASSYGGRRETQYF TGTGCCAGCAGCTACGGCGGGAGGAGGGAGACCCAGTACTTC
. TRBJ1-2 TRBV25-1 . CASSPYTGSNYGYTF TGTGCCAGCAGTCCATACACGGGCAGCAACTATGGCTACACCTTC
TRBD1 TRBJ2-7 TRBV7-6 . CASSLGDRVHEQYF TGTGCCAGCAGCCTAGGGGACAGGGTCCACGAGCAGTACTTC
TRBD1 TRBJ2-7 TRBV4-1 . CASSRWDRGDYEQYF TGCGCCAGCAGCCGGTGGGACAGGGGGGATTACGAGCAGTACTTC
TRBD1 TRBJ2-6 TRBV9 . CASSDPFNRGSGANVLTF TGTGCCAGCAGCGACCCCTTCAACAGGGGCTCTGGGGCCAACGTCCTGACTTTC
TRBD1 TRBJ2-7 TRBV5-6 . CASSPFADRISYEQYF TGTGCCAGCAGCCCTTTTGCGGACAGGATCTCCTACGAGCAGTACTTC
. TRBJ2-6 TRBV28 . CASSLTGSSGANVLTF TGTGCCAGCAGTTTAACCGGGAGCTCTGGGGCCAACGTCCTGACTTTC
TRBD1 TRBJ2-5 TRBV4-3 . CASSQAGRQGQETQYF TGCGCCAGCAGCCAAGCTGGCAGACAGGGACAAGAGACCCAGTACTTC
. TRBJ1-2 TRBV4-1 . CASSQVSGPETF TGCGCCAGCAGCCAAGTTAGCGGTCCTGAAACCTTC
TRBD1 TRBJ1-1 TRBV19 . CASTHLGQGSAEAFF TGTGCCAGTACCCATTTGGGACAGGGGTCGGCTGAAGCTTTCTTT
. TRBJ1-1 TRBV19 . CASSPQGIEAFF TGTGCCAGTAGTCCTCAGGGGATTGAAGCTTTCTTT
TRBD1 TRBJ1-3 TRBV7-8 . CASSLYRDREGNTIYF TGTGCCAGCAGCTTATACCGGGACAGGGAGGGAAACACCATATATTTT
. TRBJ1-3 TRBV4-3 once CASSQDSGVISGNTIYF TGCGCCAGCAGCCAAGATTCAGGGGTAATCTCTGGAAACACCATATATTTT
TRBD2 TRBJ2-7 TRBV9 . CASSAPRGGLAGIDEQYF TGTGCCAGCAGCGCCCCGAGGGGGGGACTAGCGGGGATAGACGAGCAGTACTTC
. TRBJ1-4 TRBV4-1 . CASSQEQGGNEKLFF TGCGCCAGCAGCCAAGAACAGGGAGGTAATGAAAAACTGTTTTTT
TRBD1 TRBJ1-2 TRBV7-8 . CASSFHLAGGNYGYTF TGTGCCAGCAGCTTCCATTTGGCAGGGGGGAACTATGGCTACACCTTC
TRBD1 TRBJ1-5 TRBV2 . CASSRQGVELNQPQHF TGTGCCAGCAGCAGACAGGGGGTTGAACTAAATCAGCCCCAGCATTTT
TRBD1 TRBJ2-2 TRBV4-1 once CASSPRGQENTGELFF TGCGCCAGCAGCCCCAGAGGACAGGAGAACACCGGGGAGCTGTTTTTT
. TRBJ2-7 TRBV7-2 . CASSLDRAGAPYEQYF TGTGCCAGCAGCTTAGATCGGGCAGGGGCACCCTACGAGCAGTACTTC
TRBD1 TRBJ2-7 TRBV7-2 . CASSSGQGSTYEQYF TGTGCCAGCAGCTCGGGACAGGGCAGTACCTACGAGCAGTACTTC
. TRBJ2-5 TRBV27 . CASSPPGGDIQETQYF TGTGCCAGCAGTCCTCCTGGGGGGGACATACAAGAGACCCAGTACTTC